This passage covers 18 T cell receptor beta chains from one sample sequenced in a study of T cell responses to AZD1222 COVID-19 vaccine. The protocol was immunoSEQ multiplex PCR, while the TCRdb copy is restricted to in-frame clones and leaves out a portion. The sample has more than 50,000 clones, about 89% seen once. This material consisted of peripheral blood, taken on day 0 of AZD1222 vaccination. The receptors stem from an adult in good health.

The CDR3 loop is CASSSQPGAGTDTQYF. The CDR3 coding sequence is TGTGCCAGCAGTTCGCAACCGGGAGCGGGCACAGATACGCAGTATTTT. This rearrangement joins TRBV27 to TRBJ2-3, with D perhaps matching TRBD2 (6 bases). Germline CDR1 MNHEY, CDR2 SMNVEV (reference sequence). This CDR3 has 16 amino acids. V was pared by 4 bases and J by 1 base, with 15 bases between.

This clone has a handful of counts. V is TRBV14 and J is TRBJ1-4, with unresolved D. Per germline, CDR1 SGHDN and CDR2 FVKESK. This CDR3 is built from 13 residues. V lost 4 bases to trimming and J lost 4 bases, with 7 bases between them. As DNA, the CDR3 is TGTGCCAGCAGCCGGGGTCTTAATGAAAAACTGTTTTTT. Translating gives CASSRGLNEKLFF. The whole variable domain, filled in from reference TRBV14 and TRBJ1-4, reads EAGVTQFPSHSVIEKGQTVTLRCDPISGHDNLYWYRRVMGKEIKFLLHFVKESKQDESGMPNNRFLAERTGGTYSTLKVQPAELEDSGVYFCASSRGLNEKLFFGSGTQLSVL.

The CDR3 DNA reads TGTGCCAGCAGTGTGTTCAGGGTGCGCGGGGCCAACGTCCTGACTTTC. Translated, it gives CASSVFRVRGANVLTF. J is TRBJ2-6 and V is TRBV28, with a possible D match to TRBD1 (5 bases). Per germline, CDR1 MDHEN and CDR2 SYDVKM. V gave up 5 bases and J gave up 4 bases, with 15 bases separating them. The CDR3 runs to 16 residues.

The V gene is TRBV9, the J gene TRBJ2-1; 10 bases map to TRBD2. The V segment lost 0 bases and the J segment 3 bases; nucleotides outside the gene matches: 3. Germline V gene data show CDR1 as SGDLS and CDR2 as YYNGEE. This CDR3 spans 16 amino acids. This chain's CDR3 is CASSVGASGSYNEQFF. In DNA form, the CDR3 reads TGTGCCAGCAGCGTAGGGGCTAGCGGGAGCTACAATGAGCAGTTCTTC.

J is TRBJ2-1 and V is TRBV4-1, with TRBD2 identical over 7 bases. The CDR3 covers 16 residues. The germline gives CDR1 MGHRA, CDR2 YSYEKL. The ends lost 2 bases at V and 4 bases at J; junction bases unmatched: 8. Written as DNA, the CDR3 is TGCGCCAGCAGCCAACCGTCTAGCGGAGTATACAATGAGCAGTTCTTC. It is translated as CASSQPSSGVYNEQFF.

The V and J genes are TRBV10-3 and TRBJ1-4; D is unclear. The V gene's germline CDR1 is ENHRY and CDR2 SYGVKD. The CDR3 runs to 15 residues. Trimming cost V 2 bases and J 4 bases, with 11 bases left between them. For the CDR3, the DNA is TGTGCCATCAGTGAGAATCTTCAGGTTAATGAAAAACTGTTTTTT. This encodes CAISENLQVNEKLFF.

In its sample, this clone was seen a few times. At one of its ends the junction is not consistent with the germline gene, which may arise from a read error. The chain joins TRBV27 to TRBJ2-1; D is uncertain. This CDR3 has 8 amino acids. Germline CDR1 MNHEY, CDR2 SMNVEV (reference sequence). The CDR3 here is CASSFQVF. As DNA, the CDR3 is TGTGCCAGCAGTTTTCAGGTCTTC.

This chain joins TRBV29-1 and TRBJ2-3; 10 bases align to TRBD2. V lost 7 bases to trimming and J lost 0 bases; unmatched junction nucleotides: 16. The CDR3 spans 18 residues. Germline V gene data show CDR1 as SQVTM and CDR2 as ANQGSEA. The CDR3: CSAPIPSGSLISTDTQYF. The DNA of the CDR3 is TGCAGCGCCCCAATACCTAGCGGGAGCTTAATAAGCACAGATACGCAGTATTTT.

This chain joins TRBV6-5 and TRBJ2-5; the D call may be TRBD1 or TRBD2 (5 bases each). Trimming cost V 6 bases and J 0 bases, with 14 bases left between them. Germline V CDR1 and CDR2: MNHEY, SVGAGI. The length of the CDR3 is 15 residues. The CDR3 is CASSPTGANQETQYF. Here the CDR3 DNA reads TGTGCCAGCAGCCCCACCGGGGCAAACCAAGAGACCCAGTACTTC.

This clone was picked up one time. The rearrangement uses TRBV30 and TRBJ2-5; D not certain. This CDR3 spans 14 amino acids. Germline lookup yields CDR1 GTSNPN and CDR2 SVGIG (reference sequence). Trimming pared 2 bases from V and 4 bases from J, leaving 14 bases between. CDR3 nucleotide sequence: TGTGCCTGGAGTCCTGGACCCTACCTAGAGACCCAGTACTTC. Amino acid sequence: CAWSPGPYLETQYF.

This clone was counted once. V is TRBV3-1 (or the pseudogene TRBV3-2) and J is TRBJ2-3, with 8 bases lining up with TRBD2. The CDR3 has 15 residues. Germline assignment: CDR1 LGHDT and CDR2 YNNKEL (reference sequence). Trimming cost V 0 bases and J 9 bases; bases outside gene matches: 8. The CDR3 loop reads CASSQDASGSGTQYF. Here the CDR3 DNA reads TGTGCCAGCAGCCAAGATGCCAGCGGGAGCGGGACGCAGTATTTT.

The chain is built from TRBV19 and TRBJ1-5; D gene unclear. There are 15 residues in the CDR3. The V and J ends lost 6 bases and 3 bases respectively, with 15 bases between them. Germline assignment: CDR1 LNHDA and CDR2 SQIVND (reference sequence). CDR3 coding DNA: TGTGCCAGTAGCACCCGGCGGGTAAACAATCAGCCCCAGCATTTT. Its protein product is CASSTRRVNNQPQHF.

The CDR3 here is CASSEGGGAGYGYTF. CDR3 in DNA: TGTGCCAGCAGTGAAGGCGGGGGGGCCGGCTATGGCTACACCTTC. The chain has TRBV6-1 and TRBJ1-2; maybe TRBD1 (6 bases). The CDR3 runs to 15 residues. V lost 1 base to trimming and J lost 4 bases, with 13 bases between them. Germline V gene lookup returns CDR1 MNHNS and CDR2 SASEGT.

The CDR3 nucleotides read TGTGCCAGTAGAGGGAGCGGAAACACCATATATTTT. This codes for CASRGSGNTIYF. This sequence joins TRBV6-5 and TRBJ1-3; no clear D gene. This CDR3 contains 12 residues. Trimming removed 9 bases from V and 4 bases from J, with 10 bases in between. CDR1 and CDR2 from the germline V gene are MNHEY and SVGAGI.

This chain connects TRBV6-6 to TRBJ1-4; the D gene is possibly TRBD1 (6 bases). Germline V gives CDR1 MNHNY, CDR2 SVGAGI (reference sequence). V lost 0 bases to trimming and J lost 7 bases, with 12 bases between them. The CDR3 contains 15 residues. The CDR3, as DNA: TGTGCCAGCAGTTACTCGTCGGGGGCAGTTGAAAAACTGTTTTTT. Its translation is CASSYSSGAVEKLFF.

This clone was recorded once. The V gene is TRBV18, the J gene TRBJ1-4, with D maybe TRBD1 (5 bases). The CDR3 extends over 19 amino acids. Trimming pared 2 bases from V and 0 bases from J, leaving 19 bases between. Germline CDR1 and CDR2: KGHSH and LQKENI. The CDR3 sequence is CASSPLSGFTPATNEKLFF. DNA for the CDR3: TGTGCCAGCTCACCATTGTCAGGGTTCACCCCGGCAACTAATGAAAAACTGTTTTTT.

This clone is a singleton in its sample. The V gene is TRBV24-1, the J gene TRBJ2-7; a possible D gene is TRBD2 (6 bases). Trimming removed 1 base from V and 7 bases from J, with 10 bases in between. CDR1 is KGHDR and CDR2 is SFDVKD in the germline V gene. This CDR3 is 13 amino acids long. Written as DNA, the CDR3 is TGTGCCACCAGTGATTTTTCGGAGGGGGAGCAGTACTTC. Amino acid sequence: CATSDFSEGEQYF.

The chain couples TRBV7-8 to TRBJ1-1, with D possibly being TRBD1 (5 bases). The germline V gene encodes CDR1 SGHVS and CDR2 FQNEAQ. Trimming pared 2 bases from V and 4 bases from J, leaving 17 bases between. The CDR3 extends over 16 amino acids. This chain's CDR3 is CASSLWGREGFTEAFF. The CDR3 DNA is TGTGCCAGCAGCTTATGGGGACGCGAGGGGTTCACTGAAGCTTTCTTT.